Listed below are T cell receptor beta chains from one sample, sequenced in a study of blood T cell repertoires in COVID-19. Only in-frame clones appear in the TCRdb table, and some are missing; sequencing was by immunoSEQ multiplex PCR. In the table there are around 230,000 clones, roughly 83% of which are singletons. Sequenced sample: peripheral blood. The receptors stem from an older woman with active or convalescent COVID-19. The CDR3 runs from the conserved cysteine through the conserved F or W. D genes are given only for firm matches.

>TRBJ1-5|TRBV6-5|TRBD1
CASNGQGVDQPQHF
>TRBJ2-5|TRBV10-3|TRBD2
CAISEPKLAEQETQYF
>TRBJ1-1|TRBV5-1|TRBD1
CASSGTVEVAEAFF
>TRBJ1-2|TRBV7-2|TRBD1
CASSHPGQSYGYTF
>TRBJ2-2|TRBV24-1|TRBD2
CATSDLSGTGGGELFF
>TRBJ2-2|TRBV28|.
CASSRQGGGGELFF
>TRBJ2-5|TRBV3-1/TRBV3-2|.
CASSQELTPETQYF
>TRBJ2-3|TRBV30|TRBD2
CAFLAESTDTQYF
>TRBJ2-2|TRBV27|TRBD2
CASSLYGGAANTGELFF
>TRBJ2-2|TRBV7-9|.
CASSLMFGGRNTGELFF
>TRBJ2-1|TRBV21-1|.
CASSRGLAGGQGDEQFF
>TRBJ2-2|TRBV27|.
CASSFVGRPGELFF
>TRBJ2-2|TRBV7-9|TRBD1
CASSPRGLDTGELFF
>TRBJ2-7|TRBV29-1|TRBD2
CSVTWDYRSYEQYF
>TRBJ2-6|TRBV3-1/TRBV3-2|.
CASSSYRSGANVLTF
>TRBJ2-1|TRBV28|.
CASSTTGTRGGYEQFF
>TRBJ1-5|TRBV18|.
CASSPLAAAGDSNQPQHF
>TRBJ1-1|TRBV28|TRBD1
CANSLQGGTEAFF
>TRBJ2-7|TRBV5-6|TRBD2
CASSLVGAGEREQYF